What follows are 13 T cell receptor beta chains derived from one specimen sequenced in a study of Graves' ophthalmopathy and Graves' hyperthyroidism. Using RNA transcripts, the TCR beta CDR3 regions were amplified. A first-round RT-PCR used HTBI primers, followed by a second-round multiplex PCR. TCRdb redid the calling of the multiplex PCR reads with MiXCR, one entry per CDR3 protein. The data show a few hundred thousand distinct CDR3 sequences, 20% to 25% seen once. The material sequenced was peripheral blood. The receptors derive from a woman between 45 and 60 years old with Graves' ophthalmopathy.

This clonotype appeared many times. The genes are TRBV12-5 and TRBJ2-5; the match to TRBD1 covers 8 bases. The germline CDR1 and CDR2 sequences are LGHNT and FRNRAP. This CDR3 comprises 14 residues. With V trimmed by 1 base and J by 4 bases, 2 bases remained unmatched. The CDR3 loop reads CASGLGQGRETQYF. The CDR3 bases are TGTGCTAGTGGTTTGGGACAGGGGAGAGAGACCCAGTACTTC.

This clonotype was detected many times. The rearrangement joins TRBV20-1 to TRBJ1-5; D call uncertain. This CDR3 comprises 11 residues. Looked up from germline, CDR1 is DFQATT and CDR2 is SNEGSKA (reference sequence). V was shortened by 6 bases and J by 4 bases, with 7 bases between the two germline ends. CDR3 DNA sequence: TGCAGTGCCGCGGTAAATCAGCCCCAGCATTTT. This codes for CSAAVNQPQHF.

This clonotype was counted at least ten times. The V call is TRBV30, the J call TRBJ1-5; TRBD1 aligns across 9 bases. Germline CDR1 and CDR2: GTSNPN and SVGIG (reference sequence). This CDR3 has 13 residues. V trimming: 1 base; J trimming: 7 bases; junction bases outside the gene matches: 2. The CDR3, as DNA: TGTGCCTGGAGTGGGGACAGGGTGCAGCCCCAGCATTTT. Amino acids: CAWSGDRVQPQHF. Based on the CDR3 plus reference TRBV30 and TRBJ1-5, the full variable domain is SQTIHQWPATLVQPVGSPLSLECTVEGTSNPNLYWYRQAAGRGLQLLFYSVGIGQISSEVPQNLSASRPQDRQFILSSKKLLLSDSGFYLCAWSGDRVQPQHFGDGTRLSIL.

The chain is built from TRBV12-3 or TRBV12-4 and TRBJ2-7, with 8 bases that match TRBD1. CDR3 length: 14 amino acids. V lost 6 bases to trimming and J lost 3 bases; unmatched junction nucleotides: 7. CDR3 DNA: TGTGCCAGCAGCCGACAGGGGCAGGACTACGAGCAGTACTTC. It codes for CASSRQGQDYEQYF.

At least ten counts were recorded for this clonotype. J is TRBJ2-7 and V is TRBV19, with 10 bases aligning to TRBD1. The germline V gene has CDR1 LNHDA and CDR2 SQIVND (reference sequence). This CDR3 region has 15 residues. With V trimmed by 2 bases and J by 3 bases, 4 bases remained unmatched. The CDR3 DNA sequence: TGTGCCAGTAGTATAACCGGACAGGGGGTCTACGAGCAGTACTTC. Its protein product is CASSITGQGVYEQYF.

This clonotype was detected ten times or more. The chain has TRBV11-1 and TRBJ2-2; TRBD2 is a possible D gene (6 bases). The CDR3 length is 18 residues. V was cut by 2 bases and J by 2 bases, with 18 bases left in between. The germline CDR1 and CDR2 sequences are SGHAT and FQDESV (reference sequence). CDR3 in DNA: TGTGCCAGCAGCTTATTTTCTAGCGCCGGCCTCAACACCGGGGAGCTGTTTTTT. Encoded protein: CASSLFSSAGLNTGELFF.

At least ten counts were recorded for this clonotype. The chain links TRBV20-1 to TRBJ2-6; the match to TRBD2 covers 13 bases. The CDR3 covers 16 residues. The V gene's germline CDR1 is DFQATT and CDR2 SNEGSKA (reference sequence). The ends lost 5 bases at V and 1 base at J; junction bases unmatched: 2. CDR3 bases: TGCAGTGCTCGGACTAGCGGGAGTTCTGGGGCCAACGTCCTGACTTTC. Protein: CSARTSGSSGANVLTF.

In this sample, this clonotype turned up many times. The CDR3 is CASSLSRAGELFF. In nucleotides, the CDR3 is TGTGCCAGCAGTTTGTCCAGGGCCGGGGAGCTGTTTTTT. The rearrangement uses TRBV12-3 or TRBV12-4 and TRBJ2-2, with D possibly TRBD1 on 5 matching bases. V lost 3 bases to trimming and J lost 6 bases, with 8 bases between them. The CDR3 loop spans 13 amino acids.

At least ten counts were recorded for this clonotype. The CDR3, as DNA: TGTGCCAGCAGCCGGGCTGGGGATCCTTCCTATGGCTACACCTTC. Amino acids: CASSRAGDPSYGYTF. This chain joins TRBV11-2 and TRBJ1-2; D is undetermined. V lost 5 bases and J 4 bases, leaving 17 bases between the germline ends. Germline CDR1 is SGHAT and CDR2 is FQNNGV. The CDR3 is made up of 15 amino acids.

The chain is built from TRBV3-1 and TRBJ1-5, with unresolved D. The CDR3 has 14 residues. V lost 2 bases to trimming and J lost 9 bases, with 14 bases between them. The V gene's germline CDR1 is LGHDT and CDR2 YNNKEL (reference sequence). The CDR3 region is CASSQQRESGPQHF. Written as DNA, the CDR3 is TGTGCCAGCAGCCAACAGCGGGAGTCTGGGCCCCAGCATTTT.

This clonotype has a count of ten or more. V is TRBV30 and J is TRBJ1-1; D gene uncertain. This CDR3 comprises 12 residues. Germline loops: CDR1 GTSNPN, CDR2 SVGIG (reference sequence). With 3 bases removed from V and 1 base from J, the gap between germline ends came to 6 bases. In DNA, the CDR3 is TGTGCCTGGAGCAGGAGGAACACTGAAGCTTTCTTT. Its translation is CAWSRRNTEAFF.

Many counts were recorded for this clonotype. The J gene is TRBJ2-5, the V gene TRBV15; D gene uncertain. The V gene's germline CDR1 is LNHNV and CDR2 YYDKDF (reference sequence). V lost 1 base and J lost 3, with 6 bases in between. The CDR3 totals 13 residues. The CDR3 protein is CATSRAREETQYF. Here the CDR3 DNA reads TGTGCCACCAGCAGAGCCAGAGAAGAGACCCAGTACTTC.

The chain recombines TRBV20-1 with TRBJ1-6; 7 positions match TRBD1. Trimming at V came to 6 bases and at J to 9 bases, leaving 14 bases not matched to a gene. Germline assignment: CDR1 DFQATT and CDR2 SNEGSKA (reference sequence). The CDR3 has 15 amino acids. The CDR3 coding sequence is TGCAGTGCAGAACTACAGGGGCCGGATCTTTCACCCCTCCACTTT. Encoded protein: CSAELQGPDLSPLHF.